These 26 T cell receptor beta chains were sequenced from one sample in a study of blood T cell repertoires in COVID-19 (dated by TCRdb to between 2020 and 2021). The protocol used for the library was the immunoSEQ multiplex PCR assay. TCRdb's version of the immuneACCESS table is confined to in-frame rearrangements and falls short of the full clone set. An unresolved V gene accounts for under half of the shortfall where checked; the remainder is of unknown origin. The sample table lists 200,000 to 250,000 clones, roughly 86% of them with a count of one. The ten biggest clones cover roughly an eighth of the sample. Sequencing was carried out using peripheral blood. The receptors come from an older man with acute or convalescent COVID-19.

This clone came up once. The chain's CDR3 is CASSVTGSMNTEAFF. For the CDR3, the DNA is TGTGCCAGCAGCGTTACAGGCAGTATGAACACTGAAGCTTTCTTT. This sequence joins TRBV9 and TRBJ1-1, with D maybe TRBD1 (5 bases). V was pared by 2 bases and J by 0 bases, with 11 bases between. The CDR3 has 15 residues. Germline CDR1 SGDLS, CDR2 YYNGEE.

This sequence joins TRBV28 and TRBJ2-2; 8 bases match TRBD1. V lost 6 bases to trimming and J lost 6 bases; unmatched junction nucleotides: 9. The germline gives CDR1 MDHEN, CDR2 SYDVKM. The CDR3 covers 15 residues. CDR3 region: CASRVRGRGAGELFF. The CDR3 DNA is TGTGCCAGCAGAGTCAGGGGGCGCGGGGCCGGGGAGCTGTTTTTT. The full variable domain, rest sourced from reference TRBV28 and TRBJ2-2, is DVKVTQSSRYLVKRTGEKVFLECVQDMDHENMFWYRQDPGLGLRLIYFSYDVKMKEKGDIPEGYSVSREKKERFSLILESASTNQTSMYLCASRVRGRGAGELFFGEGSRLTVL.

This clone was seen a handful of times. The chain carries TRBV28 and TRBJ1-1; a possible D gene is TRBD1 (5 bases). This CDR3 has 17 amino acids. V lost 3 bases to trimming and J lost 1 base, with 18 bases between them. Germline assignment: CDR1 MDHEN and CDR2 SYDVKM. The CDR3 DNA follows: TGTGCCAGCAGTTTCTCCCCCGGGGGGTTGACGAACACTGAAGCTTTCTTT. Its translation: CASSFSPGGLTNTEAFF.

V is TRBV29-1 and J is TRBJ1-1, with D hard to call. Germline CDR1 SQVTM, CDR2 ANQGSEA. V dropped 4 bases and J dropped 6 bases, with 12 bases sitting between them. The CDR3 is 12 residues long. The CDR3, as DNA: TGCAGCGTTGGGTCTACTTCGGCTGAAGCTTTCTTT. It encodes CSVGSTSAEAFF.

The genes are TRBV5-4 and TRBJ1-1, with D tentatively TRBD1 (5 bases). The germline CDR1 and CDR2 sequences are SGHNT and YYREEE (reference sequence). The germline V and J ends were trimmed by 2 bases and 11 bases, with 13 bases remaining between them. CDR3 size: 12 residues. The DNA of the CDR3 is TGTGCCAGCAGCTTATCACGCAGGGATGCTTTCTTT. This codes for CASSLSRRDAFF. Full variable domain (missing parts from reference TRBV5-4 and TRBJ1-1): ETGVTQSPTHLIKTRGQQVTLRCSSQSGHNTVSWYQQALGQGPQFIFQYYREEENGRGNFPPRFSGLQFPNYSSELNVNALELDDSALYLCASSLSRRDAFFGQGTRLTVV.

There are a few counts of this clone. The chain has TRBV19 and TRBJ1-1, with D hard to call. V shed 1 base and J shed 6 bases, with 9 bases lying between them. The CDR3 runs to 13 residues. Germline CDR1 and CDR2: LNHDA and SQIVND (reference sequence). The CDR3 nucleotides read TGTGCCAGTAGTATAGGACGGGGATCTGAAGCTTTCTTT. Translating gives CASSIGRGSEAFF.

The chain recombines TRBV6-5 with TRBJ2-3, with 7 bases identical to TRBD1. The length of the CDR3 is 14 residues. Germline lookup yields CDR1 MNHEY and CDR2 SVGAGI. V was pared by 6 bases and J by 3 bases, with 6 bases of the junction left unmatched. The CDR3 reads CASRDPGGTDTQYF. The CDR3 DNA is TGTGCCAGCAGGGATCCAGGGGGAACAGATACGCAGTATTTT.

This sequence joins TRBV2 and TRBJ1-2, with TRBD1 identical over 12 bases. V lost 3 bases, J lost 4 bases, and 3 bases stayed unmatched. CDR1 and CDR2 from the germline V gene are SNHLY and FYNNEI. This CDR3 is 15 amino acids long. Here the CDR3 DNA reads TGTGCCAGCAGTGAGTTGGGACAGGGGGCCTATGGCTACACCTTC. This translates into CASSELGQGAYGYTF.

This sequence joins TRBV28 and TRBJ2-1, with D maybe TRBD2 (6 bases). Trimming cost V 6 bases and J 4 bases, with 13 bases left between them. Germline V gene lookup returns CDR1 MDHEN and CDR2 SYDVKM. The CDR3 has 14 residues. The CDR3 nucleotides read TGTGCCAGCAGCGGCGGGATGGATTACAATGAGCAGTTCTTC. Amino acids: CASSGGMDYNEQFF.

The CDR3 nucleotides are TGTGCCAGCAGCTTAGAGGCGCCGGGGGGGGACACCGGGGAGCTGTTTTTT. As protein: CASSLEAPGGDTGELFF. The rearrangement links TRBV11-3 to TRBJ2-2; 8 bases align to TRBD2. There are 17 residues in the CDR3. V lost 0 bases, J lost 3 bases, and 6 bases stayed unmatched. Germline lookup yields CDR1 SGHNT and CDR2 YENEEA.

This chain uses TRBV25-1 with TRBJ1-2; D possibly corresponds to TRBD1 (6 bases). Germline lookup yields CDR1 MGHDK and CDR2 SYGVNS. Deletions cut 4 bases from V and 7 bases from J, with 10 bases between. The CDR3 sequence is 12 residues long. The DNA of the CDR3 is TGTGCCAGCAGTGCTCACAGGGCTGGCTACACCTTC. This encodes CASSAHRAGYTF.

V usage is TRBV7-2 and J usage is TRBJ1-2; perhaps TRBD1 as D (6 bases). The V and J ends lost 10 bases and 5 bases respectively, with 14 bases between them. Germline assignment: CDR1 SGHTA and CDR2 FQGNSA. This CDR3 is 12 amino acids long. CDR3 sequence: CATRGQGYGYTF. In DNA, the CDR3 is TGTGCCACCCGCGGGCAGGGGTATGGCTACACCTTC. The full variable domain, its missing parts supplied by reference TRBV7-2 and TRBJ1-2, is GAGVSQSPSNKVTEKGKDVELRCDPISGHTALYWYRQSLGQGLEFLIYFQGNSAPDKSGLPSDRFSAERTGGSVSTLTIQRTQQEDSAVYLCATRGQGYGYTFGSGTRLTVV.

J is TRBJ1-1 and V is TRBV25-1; 7 nucleotides match TRBD1. This CDR3 contains 14 residues. Germline CDR1 reads MGHDK; CDR2 reads SYGVNS. V trimming: 7 bases; J trimming: 5 bases; junction bases outside the gene matches: 10. CDR3 DNA sequence: TGTGCCAGCATTAAGACAGGGATGGAAACTGAAGCTTTCTTT. Amino acid sequence: CASIKTGMETEAFF.

This clone was detected once. The V and J genes are TRBV7-3 and TRBJ2-1; D gene unclear. The V and J ends lost 5 bases and 11 bases respectively, with 19 bases between them. The germline gives CDR1 SGHTA, CDR2 FQGTGA. This CDR3 has 14 residues. The CDR3 region has the DNA TGTGCCAGCAGCCCTGGGCCACCCCCCTCGCAGCAGTTCTTC. Protein product: CASSPGPPPSQQFF.

The J gene is TRBJ2-3, the V gene TRBV29-1, with 9 bases lining up with TRBD2. V shed 8 bases, J shed 5 bases, and the junction held 8 bases outside the gene matches. There are 13 residues in the CDR3. The V gene's germline CDR1 is SQVTM and CDR2 ANQGSEA. The CDR3, as DNA: TGCAGCACCCTAGGCGGGAGGGGAGATACGCAGTATTTT. Translating it yields CSTLGGRGDTQYF.

V is TRBV7-6 and J is TRBJ2-5; TRBD2 matches at 7 bases. From germline, CDR1 is SGHVS and CDR2 FNYEAQ. Trimming cost V 5 bases and J 2 bases; bases outside gene matches: 8. The CDR3 consists of 15 residues. The CDR3 region has the DNA TGTGCCAGCAGCGGGGTCTGGGGAGGGCAAGAGACCCAGTACTTC. This sequence encodes CASSGVWGGQETQYF. Using reference TRBV7-6 and TRBJ2-5 for the parts outside the CDR3, the full variable domain is GAGVSQSPRYKVTKRGQDVALRCDPISGHVSLYWYRQALGQGPEFLTYFNYEAQQDKSGLPNDRFSAERPEGSISTLTIQRTEQRDSAMYRCASSGVWGGQETQYFGPGTRLLVL.

There are a few counts of this clone. The chain is built from TRBV9 and TRBJ1-6, with D maybe TRBD1 (5 bases). Trimming pared 0 bases from V and 3 bases from J, leaving 10 bases between. Germline CDR1 is SGDLS and CDR2 is YYNGEE. The CDR3 is 16 amino acids. The CDR3 loop is CASSVGSGGYNSPLHF. Written as DNA, the CDR3 is TGTGCCAGCAGCGTAGGAAGCGGGGGCTATAATTCACCCCTCCACTTT.

The table lists this clone with a few counts. The V gene is TRBV10-1, the J gene TRBJ1-6; D may be TRBD1 (5 bases). Trimming took off 8 bases at V and 7 bases at J, with 12 bases between the two ends. Germline loops: CDR1 WNHNN, CDR2 SYGVQD (reference sequence). The CDR3 sequence is 13 residues long. The CDR3 loop is CASSQQANSPLHF. In DNA, the CDR3 is TGCGCCAGCTCCCAACAGGCAAATTCACCCCTCCACTTT.

The genes are TRBV5-5 and TRBJ2-2; 7 bases are a match to TRBD1. The V gene's germline CDR1 is SGHKS and CDR2 YYEKEE (reference sequence). V shed 4 bases, J shed 5 bases, and the junction held 8 bases outside the gene matches. This CDR3 has 15 amino acids. Here the CDR3 reads CASSTLTGYTGELFF. Written as DNA, the CDR3 is TGTGCCAGCAGCACCCTGACAGGGTATACCGGGGAGCTGTTTTTT.

About this clone: An end of the junction does not agree with germline; a read error may underlie this. The V call is TRBV7-9, the J call TRBJ2-3; TRBD2 matches at 7 bases. The CDR3 runs to 15 residues. The V gene's germline CDR1 is SEHNR and CDR2 FQNEAQ (reference sequence). The CDR3 nucleotides read TGTGCCAGCACCTTAAGCGGGACCAGCACAGATACGCAGTATTTT. Protein: CASTLSGTSTDTQYF.

This clone has more than one count but fewer than ten. The chain has TRBV19 and TRBJ1-6, with no clear D. V shed 6 bases and J shed 9 bases, with 9 bases lying between them. The CDR3 length is 12 residues. CDR1 and CDR2 (germline): LNHDA, SQIVND (reference sequence). The CDR3: CASRGVGSPLHF. CDR3 nucleotide sequence: TGTGCCAGTAGGGGAGTTGGTTCACCCCTCCACTTT.

The chain has TRBV18 and TRBJ2-7; 8 bases align to TRBD1. V lost 8 bases, J lost 5 bases, and 11 bases stayed unmatched. Germline V gene sequence: CDR1 KGHSH, CDR2 LQKENI. This CDR3 contains 14 residues. The CDR3 sequence: CASRRDRNADEQYF. The CDR3 coding sequence is TGTGCCAGCCGCCGGGACAGGAATGCGGACGAGCAGTACTTC.

This sequence joins TRBV28 and TRBJ1-4; 10 nucleotides agree with TRBD1. Germline loops: CDR1 MDHEN, CDR2 SYDVKM. V was pared by 5 bases and J by 4 bases, with 10 bases of the junction left unmatched. The CDR3 is 17 amino acids. CDR3 DNA sequence: TGTGCCAGCAGTCCTCTGGGACAGGGGCCCCATAATGAAAAACTGTTTTTT. The encoded protein is CASSPLGQGPHNEKLFF.

The count of this clone is one. The chain combines TRBV19 with TRBJ1-5, with TRBD1 identical over 7 bases. The CDR3 is made up of 17 amino acids. From germline, CDR1 is LNHDA and CDR2 SQIVND (reference sequence). The V segment lost 4 bases and the J segment 1 base; nucleotides outside the gene matches: 10. The CDR3: CASSTRGGGVSNQPQHF. CDR3 bases: TGTGCCAGTAGTACCCGAGGAGGGGGCGTAAGCAATCAGCCCCAGCATTTT. Complete variable domain (other parts from reference TRBV19 and TRBJ1-5): DGGITQSPKYLFRKEGQNVTLSCEQNLNHDAMYWYRQDPGQGLRLIYYSQIVNDFQKGDIAEGYSVSREKKESFPLTVTSAQKNPTAFYLCASSTRGGGVSNQPQHFGDGTRLSIL.

This clone was observed once. The chain uses TRBV28 and TRBJ1-1, with a possible D match to TRBD1 (5 bases). The CDR3 contains 14 residues. V was shortened by 5 bases and J by 4 bases, with 14 bases between the two germline ends. Looked up from germline, CDR1 is MDHEN and CDR2 is SYDVKM. The CDR3 DNA reads as TGTGCCAGCAGTCCTCAGGGAGGAGGCACTGAAGCTTTCTTT. This gives the protein CASSPQGGGTEAFF.

A remark on this clone: The sample contains more than one DNA sequence encoding this CDR3. V and J are TRBV5-1 and TRBJ2-3, with 10 bases that match TRBD1. The CDR3 contains 14 residues. The V and J ends lost 4 bases and 3 bases, in that order; junction bases with no gene match: 2. CDR1 is SGHRS, CDR2 YFSETQ, per germline. The CDR3 region has the DNA TGCGCCAGCAGCAGGGACAGGGGAACAGATACGCAGTATTTT. This sequence encodes CASSRDRGTDTQYF.